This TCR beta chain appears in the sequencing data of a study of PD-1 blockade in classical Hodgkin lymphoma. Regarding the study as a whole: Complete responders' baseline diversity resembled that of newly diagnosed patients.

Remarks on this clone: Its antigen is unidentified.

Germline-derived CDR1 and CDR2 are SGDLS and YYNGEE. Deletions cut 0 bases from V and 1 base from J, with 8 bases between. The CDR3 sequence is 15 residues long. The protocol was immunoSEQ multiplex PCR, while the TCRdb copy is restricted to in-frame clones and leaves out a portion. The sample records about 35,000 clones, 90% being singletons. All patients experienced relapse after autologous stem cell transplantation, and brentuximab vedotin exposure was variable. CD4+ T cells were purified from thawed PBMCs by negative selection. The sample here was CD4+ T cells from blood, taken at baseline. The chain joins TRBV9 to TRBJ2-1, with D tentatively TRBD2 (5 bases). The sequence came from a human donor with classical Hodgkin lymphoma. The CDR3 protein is CASSVDSASYNEQFF. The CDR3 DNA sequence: TGTGCCAGCAGCGTAGATAGCGCATCCTACAATGAGCAGTTCTTC.